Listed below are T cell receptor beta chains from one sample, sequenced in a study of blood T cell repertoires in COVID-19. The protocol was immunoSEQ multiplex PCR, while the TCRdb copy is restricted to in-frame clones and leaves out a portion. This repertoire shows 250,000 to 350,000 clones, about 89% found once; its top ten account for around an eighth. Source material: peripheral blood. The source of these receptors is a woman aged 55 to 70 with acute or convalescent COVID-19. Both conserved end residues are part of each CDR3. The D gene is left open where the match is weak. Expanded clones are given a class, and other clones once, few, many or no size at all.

CDR3: CASSFRVGELFF; DNA: TGTGCCAGCAGTTTTAGAGTCGGGGAGCTGTTTTTT; J: TRBJ2-2; V: TRBV12-3/TRBV12-4; size: -; D: -
CDR3: CSALASSNEQFF; DNA: TGCAGCGCCCTAGCATCCAGCAATGAGCAGTTCTTC; J: TRBJ2-1; V: TRBV29-1; size: -; D: -
CDR3: CAWRMDRSNEKLFF; DNA: TGTGCCTGGAGGATGGACAGATCTAATGAAAAACTGTTTTTT; J: TRBJ1-4; V: TRBV30; size: -; D: -
CDR3: CASSLYPMSAEAFF; DNA: TGTGCCAGCAGTTTATACCCAATGTCGGCTGAAGCTTTCTTT; J: TRBJ1-1; V: TRBV28; size: -; D: -
CDR3: CATSDLGTGLGELFF; DNA: TGTGCCACCAGTGATTTGGGGACAGGGCTCGGGGAGCTGTTTTTT; J: TRBJ2-2; V: TRBV24-1; size: -; D: TRBD1
CDR3: CASSQDVTEGNSPLHF; DNA: TGTGCCAGCAGCCAAGATGTAACAGAGGGCAATTCACCCCTCCACTTT; J: TRBJ1-6; V: TRBV3-1/TRBV3-2; size: -; D: -
CDR3: CSVGEGFSYEQYF; DNA: TGCAGCGTTGGTGAGGGATTTTCCTACGAGCAGTACTTC; J: TRBJ2-7; V: TRBV29-1; size: -; D: -
CDR3: CASSYSFTGNQPQHF; DNA: TGTGCCAGCAGTTACTCGTTTACTGGCAATCAGCCCCAGCATTTT; J: TRBJ1-5; V: TRBV6-5; size: -; D: -
CDR3: CASSQETKGSLGGNIQYF; DNA: TGTGCCAGCAGCCAAGAAACAAAAGGGAGTTTAGGGGGAAACATTCAGTACTTC; J: TRBJ2-4; V: TRBV4-2; size: -; D: -
CDR3: CAWSEAGGENIQYF; DNA: TGTGCCTGGAGCGAGGCGGGAGGGGAAAACATTCAGTACTTC; J: TRBJ2-4; V: TRBV30; size: -; D: TRBD2
CDR3: CASSSPDRGVGQPQHF; DNA: TGTGCCAGTAGTTCCCCGGACAGGGGCGTGGGTCAGCCCCAGCATTTT; J: TRBJ1-5; V: TRBV19; size: once; D: TRBD1
CDR3: CASSPPGQGPDTQYF; DNA: TGTGCCAGCTCACCACCGGGACAGGGACCAGATACGCAGTATTTT; J: TRBJ2-3; V: TRBV18; size: -; D: TRBD1
CDR3: CASRGGVNEQFF; DNA: TGTGCCAGCAGGGGGGGGGTCAATGAGCAGTTCTTC; J: TRBJ2-1; V: TRBV12-3/TRBV12-4; size: -; D: TRBD2
CDR3: CASSLRTAGDYGYTF; DNA: TGCGCCAGCAGCTTACGGACTGCGGGGGACTATGGCTACACCTTC; J: TRBJ1-2; V: TRBV5-1; size: -; D: -
CDR3: CASISSEQFF; DNA: TGTGCCAGCATTTCTAGTGAGCAGTTCTTC; J: TRBJ2-1; V: TRBV2; size: -; D: -
CDR3: CASSQDRGGYGYTF; DNA: TGTGCCAGCAGCCAGGACAGGGGAGGGTATGGCTACACCTTC; J: TRBJ1-2; V: TRBV4-2; size: -; D: TRBD1
CDR3: CASSRGLTGIGSGNTIYF; DNA: TGTGCCAGCAGCCGGGGATTGACAGGGATTGGCTCTGGAAACACCATATATTTT; J: TRBJ1-3; V: TRBV4-2; size: -; D: TRBD1
CDR3: CASSSPGLAGANNEQFF; DNA: TGTGCCAGCAGTTCCCCGGGACTAGCGGGGGCAAACAATGAGCAGTTCTTC; J: TRBJ2-1; V: TRBV28; size: -; D: TRBD2
CDR3: CASSQPDSTSSYNEQFF; DNA: TGTGCCAGCAGCCAGCCGGACAGCACGAGCTCCTACAATGAGCAGTTCTTC; J: TRBJ2-1; V: TRBV3-1/TRBV3-2; size: -; D: -
CDR3: CASSFEGGALYEQYF; DNA: TGTGCCAGCAGTTTTGAGGGGGGGGCCCTATACGAGCAGTACTTC; J: TRBJ2-7; V: TRBV27; size: -; D: -
CDR3: CASSPGTGPSYEQYF; DNA: TGTGCCAGCAGCCCTGGGACAGGGCCATCCTACGAGCAGTACTTC; J: TRBJ2-7; V: TRBV5-5; size: -; D: TRBD1
CDR3: CASSLFGPDTQYF; DNA: TGCGCCAGCAGCCTTTTTGGGCCAGATACGCAGTATTTT; J: TRBJ2-3; V: TRBV5-1; size: -; D: -
CDR3: CASSPRTPTPTGELFF; DNA: TGTGCCAGTAGCCCACGTACACCAACACCGACCGGGGAGCTGTTTTTT; J: TRBJ2-2; V: TRBV19; size: -; D: -
CDR3: CASSVDMNTEAFF; DNA: TGTGCCAGCAGCGTAGACATGAACACTGAAGCTTTCTTT; J: TRBJ1-1; V: TRBV9; size: few; D: -
CDR3: CASSGNLANEKLFF; DNA: TGTGCCAGCAGCGGGAATCTGGCTAATGAAAAACTGTTTTTT; J: TRBJ1-4; V: TRBV28; size: -; D: -
CDR3: CASSSGAGGRGNEQFF; DNA: TGTGCCAGCAGCTCGGGCGCGGGGGGGCGAGGTAATGAGCAGTTCTTC; J: TRBJ2-1; V: TRBV11-2; size: once; D: TRBD2
CDR3: CSASGGSGRKLFF; DNA: TGCAGCGCATCAGGGGGCTCGGGGCGAAAACTGTTTTTT; J: TRBJ1-4; V: TRBV29-1; size: -; D: TRBD1
CDR3: CASSPGGGRSYEQYF; DNA: TGTGCCAGCAGCCCCGGTGGAGGACGGTCCTACGAGCAGTACTTC; J: TRBJ2-7; V: TRBV3-1/TRBV3-2; size: -; D: -
CDR3: CASSKGWGGTSTDTQYF; DNA: TGTGCCAGCAGCAAAGGATGGGGGGGTACTAGCACAGATACGCAGTATTTT; J: TRBJ2-3; V: TRBV3-1/TRBV3-2; size: -; D: TRBD2
CDR3: CASIRREGSYEQYF; DNA: TGTGCCAGCATACGGCGGGAGGGATCCTACGAGCAGTACTTC; J: TRBJ2-7; V: TRBV6-5; size: -; D: TRBD2
CDR3: CASSQSGTGTNEKLFF; DNA: TGCGCCAGCAGCCAAAGCGGGACAGGAACTAATGAAAAACTGTTTTTT; J: TRBJ1-4; V: TRBV4-1; size: -; D: TRBD1
CDR3: CASSFNRDSQETQYF; DNA: TGTGCCAGCAGCTTCAATCGGGACAGCCAAGAGACCCAGTACTTC; J: TRBJ2-5; V: TRBV7-6; size: -; D: TRBD1